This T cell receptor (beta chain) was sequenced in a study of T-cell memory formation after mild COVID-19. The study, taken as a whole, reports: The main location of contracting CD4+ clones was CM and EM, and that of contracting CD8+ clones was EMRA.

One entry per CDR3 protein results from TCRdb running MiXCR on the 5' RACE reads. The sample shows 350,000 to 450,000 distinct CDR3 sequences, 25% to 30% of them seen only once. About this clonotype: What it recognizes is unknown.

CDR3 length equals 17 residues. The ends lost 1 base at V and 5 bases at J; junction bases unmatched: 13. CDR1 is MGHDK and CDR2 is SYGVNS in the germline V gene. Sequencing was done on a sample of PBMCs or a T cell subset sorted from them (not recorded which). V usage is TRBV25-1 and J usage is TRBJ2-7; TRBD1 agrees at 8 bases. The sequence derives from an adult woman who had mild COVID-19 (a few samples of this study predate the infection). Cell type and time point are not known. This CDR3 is CASSEFMSTGARNEQYF. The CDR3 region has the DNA TGTGCCAGCAGTGAATTTATGTCGACAGGGGCGAGAAACGAGCAGTACTTC.